Below are 28 T cell receptor beta chains sequenced from a single sample in a study of vaccination and CD4 T cells after COVID-19. Indicated treatment: approximately 10-day PBMC culture with coronavirus spike peptide pools or control peptides (ViraFEST assay). Their antigens are not known. CD4+ T cells that had been cultured provided DNA sequenced with the Oncomine TCR Beta short-read assay. MiXCR was run by TCRdb on the PCR reads, yielding one entry per CDR3 protein. The table includes almost 20,000 distinct CDR3 sequences, approximately 45% detected once. Sequencing used CD4+ T cells from blood, cultured in vitro, obtained before SARS-CoV-2 vaccination. All receptors come from a human donor who had recovered from COVID-19.

In its sample, this clonotype was seen a few times. The rearrangement links TRBV2 to TRBJ2-7; TRBD2 matches 7 bases. CDR3 length: 15 residues. CDR1 is SNHLY, CDR2 FYNNEI, per germline. V lost 6 bases, J lost 5 bases, and 13 bases stayed unmatched. The CDR3 is CASRTPSGSLNEQYF. As DNA, the CDR3 is TGTGCCAGCAGGACGCCTAGCGGAAGCCTAAACGAGCAGTACTTC.

This clonotype was observed a handful of times. The chain employs TRBV20-1 and TRBJ2-3, with TRBD2 matching 10 bases. Per germline, CDR1 DFQATT and CDR2 SNEGSKA (reference sequence). V dropped 4 bases and J dropped 2; count of bases not matched to a gene: 9. The CDR3 covers 16 residues. The CDR3 region is CSATALAGYFTDTQYF. CDR3 nucleotide sequence: TGCAGTGCTACCGCACTAGCGGGATATTTCACAGATACGCAGTATTTT.

The chain combines TRBV6-1 with TRBJ1-1; D unclear. CDR1 is MNHNS, CDR2 SASEGT, per germline. Trimming took 10 bases from V and 0 from J, leaving 9 bases between them. The CDR3 contains 12 residues. The CDR3, as DNA: TGTGCCACCGGACTGATGAACACTGAAGCTTTCTTT. It codes for CATGLMNTEAFF.

This chain joins TRBV12-3 or TRBV12-4 and TRBJ2-7; a weak D match, TRBD2 (6 bases). Trimming took 9 bases from V and 0 from J, leaving 15 bases between them. The CDR3 sequence is 14 residues long. CDR3 amino acids: CASTGTVVSYEQYF. The CDR3 coding sequence is TGTGCCAGTACCGGGACTGTGGTCTCCTACGAGCAGTACTTC.

This clonotype was observed a handful of times. This sequence joins TRBV20-1 and TRBJ1-1; 8 nucleotides agree with TRBD1. The J segment lost 5 bases and the V segment lost 5 bases, leaving 13 bases of the junction unmatched. Germline CDR1 and CDR2: DFQATT and SNEGSKA (reference sequence). The CDR3 contains 15 residues. CDR3 bases: TGCAGTGCTTATTGGACAGGGAGGGAGGGAACTGAAGCTTTCTTT. Translated: CSAYWTGREGTEAFF.

This clonotype is medium-sized (0.01 to 0.1%). The chain joins TRBV6-1 to TRBJ1-6, with TRBD1 matching over 8 bases. The CDR3 is made up of 14 amino acids. With 6 bases clipped from V and 6 bases from J, the junction kept 4 bases outside the gene matches. Germline V gene data show CDR1 as MNHNS and CDR2 as SASEGT. The CDR3 DNA reads TGTGCCAGCAGAAAAGGACAGGGTAATTCACCCCTCCACTTT. Amino acid sequence: CASRKGQGNSPLHF.

The genes are TRBV6-5 and TRBJ2-1; D remains ambiguous. V was clipped by 2 bases and J by 0 bases, with 11 bases between them. Germline V gives CDR1 MNHEY, CDR2 SVGAGI. This CDR3 has 16 amino acids. CDR3 coding DNA: TGTGCCAGCAGTTACAGTCCCACGAGCTCCTACAATGAGCAGTTCTTC. This translates into CASSYSPTSSYNEQFF.

V is TRBV9 and J is TRBJ2-5; D is perhaps TRBD1 (5 bases). The CDR3 spans 14 residues. In germline, CDR1 is SGDLS, CDR2 YYNGEE. V was shortened by 0 bases and J by 2 bases, with 8 bases between the two germline ends. For the CDR3, the DNA is TGTGCCAGCAGCGTAGGGACATCACAAGAGACCCAGTACTTC. Translated, it gives CASSVGTSQETQYF. Looking up the rest from reference TRBV9 and TRBJ2-5 gives the full variable domain: DSGVTQTPKHLITATGQRVTLRCSPRSGDLSVYWYQQSLDQGLQFLIQYYNGEERAKGNILERFSAQQFPDLHSELNLSSLELGDSALYFCASSVGTSQETQYFGPGTRLLVL.

This clonotype turned up a few times. The genes are TRBV20-1 and TRBJ2-7; 13 bases are a match to TRBD2. Unmatched junction bases numbered 6, after V lost 8 bases and J lost 5 bases. CDR1 and CDR2 (germline): DFQATT, SNEGSKA (reference sequence). The CDR3 totals 13 residues. The CDR3 nucleotides read TGCAGTCAGAAACTAGCGGGAGGGGACGAGCAGTACTTC. Its translation: CSQKLAGGDEQYF.

The chain links TRBV9 to TRBJ2-5; TRBD1 agrees at 7 bases. After removal of 6 bases from V and 5 bases from J, the junction contained 13 bases not matched to a gene. Germline lookup yields CDR1 SGDLS and CDR2 YYNGEE. This CDR3 has 15 amino acids. This CDR3 is CASTISDRNGETQYF. CDR3 DNA: TGTGCCAGCACGATATCGGACAGGAATGGCGAGACCCAGTACTTC. Full variable domain (outside the CDR3, taken from reference TRBV9 and TRBJ2-5): DSGVTQTPKHLITATGQRVTLRCSPRSGDLSVYWYQQSLDQGLQFLIQYYNGEERAKGNILERFSAQQFPDLHSELNLSSLELGDSALYFCASTISDRNGETQYFGPGTRLLVL.

This clonotype was seen a few times. The chain combines TRBV6-1 with TRBJ1-5; perhaps TRBD1 as D (5 bases). Germline V gives CDR1 MNHNS, CDR2 SASEGT. There are 13 residues in the CDR3. Trimming pared 5 bases from V and 9 bases from J, leaving 14 bases between. In DNA form, the CDR3 reads TGTGCCAGCAGTCGGACCGCGGGGGGGCCCCAGCATTTT. Protein product: CASSRTAGGPQHF.

This clonotype appeared a single time. The chain uses TRBV6-2 or TRBV6-3 and TRBJ1-5; D remains unclear. The CDR3 totals 14 residues. The germline CDR1 and CDR2 sequences are MNHEY and SVGEGT. Trimming pared 6 bases from V and 1 base from J, leaving 10 bases between. DNA of the CDR3: TGTGCCAGCAGCATCGACGGCAGCAATCAGCCCCAGCATTTT. Translating gives CASSIDGSNQPQHF.

The chain is built from TRBV5-4 and TRBJ1-2; D is unresolved. V lost 6 bases to trimming and J lost 3 bases, with 9 bases between them. Germline V gene lookup returns CDR1 SGHNT and CDR2 YYREEE (reference sequence). The CDR3 is 12 amino acids. The CDR3, as DNA: TGTGCCAGCACCGATGAGGACTATGGCTACACCTTC. Translated, it gives CASTDEDYGYTF. The full variable domain, rest sourced from reference TRBV5-4 and TRBJ1-2, is ETGVTQSPTHLIKTRGQQVTLRCSSQSGHNTVSWYQQALGQGPQFIFQYYREEENGRGNFPPRFSGLQFPNYSSELNVNALELDDSALYLCASTDEDYGYTFGSGTRLTVV.

This clonotype was detected a few times. The V gene is TRBV19, the J gene TRBJ1-2; D unresolved. Germline V gives CDR1 LNHDA, CDR2 SQIVND (reference sequence). V dropped 5 bases and J dropped 0 bases, with 10 bases sitting between them. This CDR3 has 14 amino acids. The CDR3 loop is CASSSSRANYGYTF. As DNA, the CDR3 is TGTGCCAGTAGTTCCTCCCGAGCTAACTATGGCTACACCTTC.

CDR3 DNA sequence: TGTGCCAGCAGCTTAGGTTACAGACTAACGAACACCGGGGAGCTGTTTTTT. Protein product: CASSLGYRLTNTGELFF. The chain recombines TRBV7-8 with TRBJ2-2; tentatively, D is TRBD2 (5 bases). This CDR3 is built from 17 residues. Trimming pared 1 base from V and 0 bases from J, leaving 12 bases between. Per germline, CDR1 SGHVS and CDR2 FQNEAQ. The complete variable domain, with remaining parts taken from reference TRBV7-8 and TRBJ2-2, reads GAGVSQSPRYKVAKRGQDVALRCDPISGHVSLFWYQQALGQGPEFLTYFQNEAQLDKSGLPSDRFFAERPEGSVSTLKIQRTQQEDSAVYLCASSLGYRLTNTGELFFGEGSRLTVL.

This clonotype showed up just a few times. This chain connects TRBV27 to TRBJ1-1, with 7 nucleotides matching TRBD1. Germline trimming cut 3 bases from V and 1 base from J; bases unmatched to any gene: 11. This CDR3 contains 17 residues. Germline-derived CDR1 and CDR2 are MNHEY and SMNVEV (reference sequence). CDR3 coding DNA: TGTGCCAGCAGTTTGCACAGGGGCACGTTATGGAACACTGAAGCTTTCTTT. It translates to CASSLHRGTLWNTEAFF.

In its sample, this clonotype was seen a few times. The V and J genes are TRBV5-1 and TRBJ2-5, with TRBD2 identical over 10 bases. CDR1 is SGHRS, CDR2 YFSETQ, per germline. The CDR3 extends over 14 amino acids. V shed 2 bases and J 2 bases; nucleotides not matched to a gene: 0. The CDR3 nucleotides are TGCGCCAGCAGCTTACTAGCGGGACAAGAGACCCAGTACTTC. Amino acid sequence: CASSLLAGQETQYF.

This clonotype was detected only a few times. The chain links TRBV28 to TRBJ1-5; D is uncertain. The CDR3 runs to 14 residues. Looked up from germline, CDR1 is MDHEN and CDR2 is SYDVKM. With 3 bases removed from V and 4 bases from J, the gap between germline ends came to 10 bases. Here the CDR3 reads CASSFSQANQPQHF. The DNA of the CDR3 is TGTGCCAGCAGTTTTAGTCAGGCAAATCAGCCCCAGCATTTT.

The V gene is TRBV11-3, the J gene TRBJ2-5; 8 nucleotides line up with TRBD1. The CDR3 is 14 amino acids. The junction had 3 bases not matched to a gene; V was cut back by 2 bases and J by 4 bases. Germline CDR1 reads SGHNT; CDR2 reads YENEEA. The CDR3 is CASSLRDRRETQYF. As DNA, the CDR3 is TGTGCCAGCAGCTTACGGGACAGGCGAGAGACCCAGTACTTC.

This chain links TRBV20-1 with TRBJ2-3; unclear D gene. The V and J ends lost 3 bases and 2 bases respectively, with 6 bases between them. CDR3 length: 12 residues. Germline V gene sequence: CDR1 DFQATT, CDR2 SNEGSKA (reference sequence). The CDR3 DNA sequence: TGCAGTGCTAGGGCTTCCACAGATACGCAGTATTTT. It specifies CSARASTDTQYF.

V usage is TRBV19 and J usage is TRBJ1-5, with D hard to call. Trimming removed 6 bases at V and 7 bases at J, with 13 bases between. The V gene's germline CDR1 is LNHDA and CDR2 SQIVND (reference sequence). CDR3 length equals 13 residues. The chain's CDR3 is CASSPNPSQPQHF. In nucleotides, the CDR3 is TGTGCCAGTAGCCCCAACCCCAGCCAGCCCCAGCATTTT.

The sample holds a few counts of this clonotype. The genes are TRBV5-8 and TRBJ2-7; weak D call: TRBD2 (7 bases). Germline V CDR1 and CDR2: SGHTS, YDEGEE. Trimming took off 4 bases at V and 5 bases at J, with 13 bases between the two ends. The CDR3 length is 13 residues. The CDR3: CASSIGGRNEQYF. CDR3 bases: TGTGCCAGCAGCATCGGGGGGCGGAACGAGCAGTACTTC. Using reference TRBV5-8 and TRBJ2-7 for the parts outside the CDR3, the full variable domain is EAGVTQSPTHLIKTRGQQATLRCSPISGHTSVYWYQQALGLGLQFLLWYDEGEERNRGNFPPRFSGRQFPNYSSELNVNALELEDSALYLCASSIGGRNEQYFGPGTRLTVT.

This chain joins TRBV29-1 and TRBJ2-7, with TRBD2 as a possible D gene (7 bases). V lost 7 bases to trimming and J lost 7 bases, with 20 bases between them. This CDR3 is built from 13 residues. Germline loops: CDR1 SQVTM, CDR2 ANQGSEA. The CDR3 DNA is TGCAGCGCTACGGAGGGGGGGTTGGGGGAGCAGTACTTC. Its protein product is CSATEGGLGEQYF.

The CDR3 spells CSARSPSLGNQPQHF. The CDR3 nucleotides read TGCAGTGCTAGATCCCCTTCGTTGGGTAATCAGCCCCAGCATTTT. The V call is TRBV20-1, the J call TRBJ1-5; D is ambiguous. The ends were cut back, 2 bases at V and 4 bases at J, with 15 bases in the middle. Germline CDR1 reads DFQATT; CDR2 reads SNEGSKA (reference sequence). This CDR3 has 15 amino acids.

The chain has TRBV7-2 and TRBJ1-2; D gene ambiguous. In germline, CDR1 is SGHTA, CDR2 FQGNSA. Trimming removed 5 bases at V and 4 bases at J, with 11 bases between. There are 13 residues in the CDR3. The CDR3 is CASSPGQVYGYTF. In DNA form, the CDR3 reads TGTGCCAGCAGCCCGGGCCAGGTCTATGGCTACACCTTC.

This clonotype has a handful of counts. The rearrangement uses TRBV20-1 and TRBJ2-7; 8 nucleotides line up with TRBD1. This CDR3 is 13 amino acids long. The trim removed 6 bases at V and 4 bases at J, leaving 8 bases unmatched. Germline V lookup: CDR1 DFQATT, CDR2 SNEGSKA (reference sequence). The CDR3 loop reads CSARDRLLYEQYF. The CDR3 nucleotides are TGCAGTGCGCGGGACAGGTTACTTTACGAGCAGTACTTC.

The chain employs TRBV29-1 and TRBJ2-2, with 7 bases lining up with TRBD1. CDR3 length: 14 amino acids. V shed 6 bases, J shed 1 base, and the junction held 5 bases outside the gene matches. Per germline, CDR1 SQVTM and CDR2 ANQGSEA. CDR3 residues: CSVAGTVNTGELFF. For the CDR3, the DNA is TGCAGCGTGGCCGGGACAGTGAACACCGGGGAGCTGTTTTTT.

This clonotype was observed a single time. V usage is TRBV20-1 and J usage is TRBJ1-5; possible D gene TRBD1, 5 bases. Germline CDR1 and CDR2: DFQATT and SNEGSKA (reference sequence). V was shortened by 6 bases and J by 0 bases, with 15 bases between the two germline ends. The CDR3 loop spans 15 amino acids. The CDR3, as DNA: TGCAGTGCCCTTGGAGGGGCCTATAGCAATCAGCCCCAGCATTTT. Translation gives CSALGGAYSNQPQHF.